These T cell receptor beta chains were read from a single sample in a study of CD8 T cells in Susac syndrome. TCRdb passed the immunoSEQ multiplex PCR reads through MiXCR, listing each CDR3 protein once. The table lists 150,000 to 200,000 distinct CDR3 sequences, about 93% of them singletons, with 0.13% in the top ten. What was sequenced was CD4+ T cells from PBMCs. The origin of the receptors is a human donor in good health. The CDR3 runs from the conserved cysteine through the conserved F or W. A D gene is named only where the DNA matches it firmly. Rows may omit the clone size; those that give it use once, few, many or a size class.

d_call: TRBD2; j_call: TRBJ2-7; v_call: TRBV5-1; clone_size: -; cdr3_aa: CASSLGLAGVEQYF; cdr3_nt: TGCGCCAGCAGCCTGGGGCTAGCGGGGGTTGAGCAGTACTTC
d_call: -; j_call: TRBJ1-1; v_call: TRBV29-1; clone_size: -; cdr3_aa: CSVATGYIAEAFF; cdr3_nt: TGCAGCGTTGCCACCGGATATATCGCTGAAGCTTTCTTT
d_call: -; j_call: TRBJ2-1; v_call: TRBV29-1; clone_size: -; cdr3_aa: CSAYVGSGSYNEQFF; cdr3_nt: TGCAGCGCCTACGTCGGTAGCGGCTCCTACAATGAGCAGTTCTTC
d_call: -; j_call: TRBJ2-7; v_call: TRBV11-2; clone_size: -; cdr3_aa: CASSLRWSGGRPYEQYF; cdr3_nt: TGTGCCAGCAGCTTAAGGTGGTCGGGCGGGCGTCCCTACGAGCAGTACTTC
d_call: -; j_call: TRBJ2-5; v_call: TRBV7-9; clone_size: -; cdr3_aa: CASSLMQQETQYF; cdr3_nt: TGTGCCAGCAGCTTAATGCAACAAGAGACCCAGTACTTC
d_call: -; j_call: TRBJ1-6; v_call: TRBV12-3/TRBV12-4; clone_size: -; cdr3_aa: CASSLAGKNSPLHF; cdr3_nt: TGTGCCAGCAGTTTAGCAGGGAAGAATTCACCCCTCCACTTT
d_call: -; j_call: TRBJ2-7; v_call: TRBV7-2; clone_size: -; cdr3_aa: CASSQTAGPSYEQYF; cdr3_nt: TGTGCCAGCAGCCAAACGGCGGGGCCCTCCTACGAGCAGTACTTC
d_call: -; j_call: TRBJ1-6; v_call: TRBV6-1; clone_size: once; cdr3_aa: CANSPGMESSYNSPLHF; cdr3_nt: TGTGCCAACAGCCCTGGAATGGAGAGCTCCTATAATTCACCCCTCCACTTT
d_call: -; j_call: TRBJ1-2; v_call: TRBV29-1; clone_size: -; cdr3_aa: CSVEARGGGYTF; cdr3_nt: TGCAGCGTTGAGGCCCGGGGAGGCGGCTACACCTTC
d_call: -; j_call: TRBJ2-1; v_call: TRBV6-5; clone_size: -; cdr3_aa: CASRGSSYNEQFF; cdr3_nt: TGTGCCAGCAGGGGTAGCTCCTACAATGAGCAGTTCTTC
d_call: -; j_call: TRBJ1-1; v_call: TRBV18; clone_size: once; cdr3_aa: CASSPELQDEAFF; cdr3_nt: TGTGCCAGCTCACCCGAACTACAAGATGAAGCTTTCTTT
d_call: -; j_call: TRBJ1-5; v_call: TRBV5-1; clone_size: -; cdr3_aa: CASSDKGGPYNQPQHF; cdr3_nt: TGCGCCAGCAGCGATAAAGGGGGACCGTACAATCAGCCCCAGCATTTT
d_call: TRBD1; j_call: TRBJ1-2; v_call: TRBV7-9; clone_size: -; cdr3_aa: CASSNRDREGYTF; cdr3_nt: TGTGCCAGCAGCAACCGGGACAGGGAAGGCTACACCTTC
d_call: -; j_call: TRBJ2-2; v_call: TRBV12-3/TRBV12-4; clone_size: -; cdr3_aa: CASSSRGGANTGELFF; cdr3_nt: TGTGCCAGCAGTTCCCGCGGAGGGGCGAACACCGGGGAGCTGTTTTTT
d_call: TRBD2; j_call: TRBJ2-5; v_call: TRBV12-3/TRBV12-4; clone_size: -; cdr3_aa: CASTDTGGDRETQYF; cdr3_nt: TGTGCCAGCACCGATACGGGAGGGGATCGGGAGACCCAGTACTTC
d_call: -; j_call: TRBJ1-2; v_call: TRBV6-2/TRBV6-3; clone_size: -; cdr3_aa: CASQLPGNYGYTF; cdr3_nt: TGTGCCAGCCAGTTACCGGGGAACTATGGCTACACCTTC
d_call: -; j_call: TRBJ2-7; v_call: TRBV12-3/TRBV12-4; clone_size: -; cdr3_aa: CASSLGPRGEQYF; cdr3_nt: TGTGCCAGCAGTTTAGGCCCGCGGGGCGAGCAGTACTTC
d_call: -; j_call: TRBJ2-5; v_call: TRBV20-1; clone_size: -; cdr3_aa: CSASGQQETQYF; cdr3_nt: TGCAGTGCTAGTGGACAGCAAGAGACCCAGTACTTC
d_call: -; j_call: TRBJ2-5; v_call: TRBV29-1; clone_size: -; cdr3_aa: CSHGMVGETQYF; cdr3_nt: TGCTCCCATGGGATGGTTGGGGAGACCCAGTACTTC
d_call: -; j_call: TRBJ2-5; v_call: TRBV11-2; clone_size: -; cdr3_aa: CASSRPGSQETQYF; cdr3_nt: TGTGCCAGCAGCCGACCGGGGTCCCAAGAGACCCAGTACTTC
d_call: -; j_call: TRBJ2-6; v_call: TRBV6-5; clone_size: -; cdr3_aa: CASSPQAGANVLTF; cdr3_nt: TGTGCCAGCAGTCCCCAGGCTGGGGCCAACGTCCTGACTTTC
d_call: -; j_call: TRBJ2-7; v_call: TRBV5-1; clone_size: -; cdr3_aa: CASSWDTGTGEQYF; cdr3_nt: TGCGCCAGCAGCTGGGACACCGGGACGGGGGAGCAGTACTTC
d_call: TRBD1; j_call: TRBJ1-2; v_call: TRBV13; clone_size: -; cdr3_aa: CASSLLNTGAGYTF; cdr3_nt: TGTGCCAGCAGCTTATTGAACACAGGGGCCGGCTACACCTTC
d_call: -; j_call: TRBJ2-7; v_call: TRBV11-1; clone_size: -; cdr3_aa: CASSSTGVYEQYF; cdr3_nt: TGTGCCAGCAGCTCGACTGGAGTCTACGAGCAGTACTTC
d_call: TRBD2; j_call: TRBJ2-1; v_call: TRBV7-2; clone_size: -; cdr3_aa: CASSKGLAGYNEQFF; cdr3_nt: TGTGCCAGCAGCAAGGGACTAGCGGGGTACAATGAGCAGTTCTTC
d_call: -; j_call: TRBJ2-6; v_call: TRBV5-1; clone_size: once; cdr3_aa: CASSLGGSTPSGANVLTF; cdr3_nt: TGCGCCAGCAGCCTTGGCGGCAGTACCCCATCTGGGGCCAACGTCCTGACTTTC
d_call: TRBD1; j_call: TRBJ2-7; v_call: TRBV2; clone_size: -; cdr3_aa: CASGTDRMEQYF; cdr3_nt: TGTGCCAGCGGTACGGACAGGATGGAGCAGTACTTC
d_call: -; j_call: TRBJ1-6; v_call: TRBV5-1; clone_size: -; cdr3_aa: CASSPSLGYSPLHF; cdr3_nt: TGCGCCAGCAGCCCGTCACTCGGGTATTCACCCCTCCACTTT
d_call: -; j_call: TRBJ1-1; v_call: TRBV18; clone_size: -; cdr3_aa: CASSPGGTEKEAFF; cdr3_nt: TGTGCCAGCTCACCGGGCGGGACGGAGAAGGAAGCTTTCTTT
d_call: -; j_call: TRBJ1-3; v_call: TRBV4-1; clone_size: -; cdr3_aa: CASSEASGGSGNTIYF; cdr3_nt: TGCGCCAGCAGCGAAGCGAGTGGAGGTTCTGGAAACACCATATATTTT
d_call: -; j_call: TRBJ2-5; v_call: TRBV2; clone_size: -; cdr3_aa: CASSVFNVEAQYF; cdr3_nt: TGTGCCAGCAGCGTCTTCAATGTGGAGGCCCAGTACTTC
d_call: -; j_call: TRBJ2-3; v_call: TRBV12-3/TRBV12-4; clone_size: -; cdr3_aa: CASSLAPGTDTQYF; cdr3_nt: TGTGCCAGCAGTTTAGCTCCAGGCACAGATACGCAGTATTTT
d_call: -; j_call: TRBJ2-1; v_call: TRBV4-2; clone_size: -; cdr3_aa: CASSQRLGGEFNEQFF; cdr3_nt: TGTGCCAGCAGCCAGCGGCTGGGGGGCGAATTCAATGAGCAGTTCTTC
d_call: TRBD2; j_call: TRBJ2-2; v_call: TRBV7-2; clone_size: -; cdr3_aa: CASSLRTSGAKNTGELFF; cdr3_nt: TGTGCCAGCAGCCTCCGGACTAGCGGGGCTAAGAACACCGGGGAGCTGTTTTTT
d_call: TRBD2; j_call: TRBJ2-2; v_call: TRBV3-1; clone_size: -; cdr3_aa: CASSQEAGGRTGELFF; cdr3_nt: TGTGCCAGCAGCCAAGAAGCGGGGGGGCGCACCGGGGAGCTGTTTTTT
d_call: -; j_call: TRBJ2-3; v_call: TRBV29-1; clone_size: -; cdr3_aa: CSVVTGTDTQYF; cdr3_nt: TGCAGCGTCGTTACGGGTACAGATACGCAGTATTTT
d_call: TRBD2; j_call: TRBJ2-5; v_call: TRBV20-1; clone_size: -; cdr3_aa: CSARGGLAGVTYQETQYF; cdr3_nt: TGCAGTGCTAGAGGGGGACTAGCGGGGGTGACGTACCAAGAGACCCAGTACTTC
d_call: TRBD2; j_call: TRBJ2-1; v_call: TRBV20-1; clone_size: -; cdr3_aa: CSAARTSGYNEQFF; cdr3_nt: TGCAGTGCGGCCCGGACTAGCGGCTACAATGAGCAGTTCTTC
d_call: -; j_call: TRBJ2-4; v_call: TRBV10-3; clone_size: -; cdr3_aa: CAISGGAIQYF; cdr3_nt: TGTGCCATCTCCGGCGGCGCTATTCAGTACTTC
d_call: TRBD2; j_call: TRBJ2-3; v_call: TRBV29-1; clone_size: -; cdr3_aa: CSVEKAGGSTDTQYF; cdr3_nt: TGCAGCGTTGAGAAAGCGGGGGGTTCCACAGATACGCAGTATTTT
d_call: -; j_call: TRBJ1-1; v_call: TRBV19; clone_size: -; cdr3_aa: CASSDRNGVDTEAFF; cdr3_nt: TGTGCCAGTAGTGACCGGAATGGGGTAGACACTGAAGCTTTCTTT